This is a list of T cell receptor beta chains from one sample in a study of T-cell reconstitution after alpha-beta-depleted transplantation in children. From the PCR reads, TCRdb called clonotypes with MiXCR, one entry per CDR3 protein. The sample lists about 230,000 distinct CDR3 sequences, around 13% seen once, with roughly 2.8% in the top ten. The sample in question was PBMCs from the stem cell graft donor, obtained from the stem cell graft. All receptors come from a human donor who donated a stem cell graft to a child with acute lymphoblastic leukemia. Each CDR3 is given with its conserved first and last residue. The D gene is left open where the match is weak. Size tells how often a clone was seen (once, few, many) or the class of an expanded clone, and some rows leave it out.

CDR3aa,CDR3nt,j_gene,v_gene,abundance,d_gene,len
CASSLVYREAGELFF,TGTGCCAGCAGTTTAGTTTACCGGGAGGCCGGGGAGCTGTTTTTT,TRBJ2-2,TRBV12-3/TRBV12-4,many,TRBD2,15
CASSVQGPDTQYF,TGTGCCAGCAGCGTTCAGGGTCCAGATACGCAGTATTTT,TRBJ2-3,TRBV9,many,-,13
CASSPFGGQGPYEQYF,TGTGCCAGCAGCCCCTTCGGTGGACAGGGACCCTACGAGCAGTACTTC,TRBJ2-7,TRBV7-2,few,TRBD1,16
CASSSPGWKRGSYNEQFF,TGTGCCAGCAGTTCCCCCGGGTGGAAGCGGGGCTCTTACAATGAGCAGTTCTTC,TRBJ2-1,TRBV28,many,TRBD2,18
CASTHWTEKETQYF,TGTGCCAGCACCCACTGGACGGAAAAAGAGACCCAGTACTTC,TRBJ2-5,TRBV7-2,many,-,14
CASSSGSATEQYF,TGTGCCAGCAGCTCGGGATCAGCGACCGAGCAGTACTTC,TRBJ2-7,TRBV11-2,many,-,13
CASRYPGAGANVLTF,TGCGCCAGCAGGTACCCAGGGGCTGGGGCCAACGTCCTGACTTTC,TRBJ2-6,TRBV5-1,many,-,15
CSARMNTEAFF,TGCAGTGCTAGGATGAACACTGAAGCTTTCTTT,TRBJ1-1,TRBV20-1,few,-,11
CASSLMTNTEAFF,TGTGCCAGCAGCTTAATGACGAACACTGAAGCTTTCTTT,TRBJ1-1,TRBV7-3,many,-,13
CASSLESSGANVLTF,TGTGCCAGCAGCTTAGAGAGCTCTGGGGCCAACGTCCTGACTTTC,TRBJ2-6,TRBV5-1,many,-,15
CASSSASPDTQYF,TGTGCCAGCAGCTCCGCCTCCCCAGATACGCAGTATTTT,TRBJ2-3,TRBV7-2,many,-,13
CAWIDVLAGDYEQYF,TGTGCCTGGATCGACGTACTAGCGGGAGACTACGAGCAGTACTTC,TRBJ2-7,TRBV30,many,TRBD2,15
CASSLMEGGHNEQFF,TGTGCCAGCAGCTTGATGGAAGGAGGGCACAATGAGCAGTTCTTC,TRBJ2-1,TRBV5-6,many,-,15
CASGRHQTSGNTIYF,TGTGCCAGCGGAAGACATCAAACCTCTGGAAACACCATATATTTT,TRBJ1-3,TRBV12-3/TRBV12-4,many,-,15
CASSLRARQGIETQYF,TGTGCCAGCAGCTTAAGGGCCAGACAGGGGATAGAGACCCAGTACTTC,TRBJ2-5,TRBV7-2,many,TRBD1,16
CASSHDLRQQYF,TGTGCCAGCAGCCATGACCTCCGGCAGCAGTACTTC,TRBJ2-7,TRBV4-2,many,-,12
CASSLGTGLNEQFF,TGTGCCAGCAGCTTAGGGACAGGGCTCAATGAGCAGTTCTTC,TRBJ2-1,TRBV7-9,-,TRBD1,14
CASSSYRGPGNEQFF,TGTGCCAGCAGCTCTTACAGGGGGCCGGGGAATGAGCAGTTCTTC,TRBJ2-1,TRBV7-6,many,TRBD1,15
CSARDSQPQHF,TGCAGTGCTAGAGATAGTCAGCCCCAGCATTTT,TRBJ1-5,TRBV20-1,many,-,11
CASSYPAYLTPATNEKLFF,TGCGCCAGCAGCTATCCGGCTTACCTCACCCCCGCAACTAATGAAAAACTGTTTTTT,TRBJ1-4,TRBV4-3,many,-,19
CASSLVTSWKETQYF,TGCGCCAGCAGCTTGGTGACATCCTGGAAAGAGACCCAGTACTTC,TRBJ2-5,TRBV5-1,many,-,15
CSVGLGADSPLHF,TGCAGCGTTGGTTTGGGGGCGGATTCACCCCTCCACTTT,TRBJ1-6,TRBV29-1,few,-,13
CASSTNRGQRSNTEAFF,TGTGCCAGCAGTACGAATAGGGGACAGAGGAGTAACACTGAAGCTTTCTTT,TRBJ1-1,TRBV6-1,many,TRBD1,17
CSAGQSADTQYF,TGCAGTGCAGGACAGAGCGCAGATACGCAGTATTTT,TRBJ2-3,TRBV20-1,many,-,12
CASSLNPYNEQFF,TGTGCCAGCAGCTTAAACCCTTACAATGAGCAGTTCTTC,TRBJ2-1,TRBV7-2,-,-,13
CASRVMDRGDNSPLHF,TGTGCCAGCAGAGTTATGGACAGGGGAGATAATTCACCCCTCCACTTT,TRBJ1-6,TRBV12-3/TRBV12-4,many,TRBD1,16
CASSRWDPGNTEAFF,TGTGCCAGCAGTCGGTGGGACCCAGGTAACACTGAAGCTTTCTTT,TRBJ1-1,TRBV28,many,-,15
CSGEDGYTF,TGCAGCGGAGAGGATGGCTACACCTTC,TRBJ1-2,TRBV29-1,many,-,9
CSARDLLGSSYNEQFF,TGCAGTGCTAGAGACCTACTAGGGAGCTCCTACAATGAGCAGTTCTTC,TRBJ2-1,TRBV20-1,many,-,16
CATTIGAYTGELFF,TGTGCCACCACCATCGGGGCGTACACCGGGGAGCTGTTTTTT,TRBJ2-2,TRBV15,many,-,14
CASRRTGTNGYTF,TGTGCCAGCAGGCGGACCGGGACTAATGGCTACACCTTC,TRBJ1-2,TRBV28,-,-,13
CSAEGTGYGYTF,TGCAGCGCCGAGGGGACAGGCTATGGCTACACCTTC,TRBJ1-2,TRBV29-1,many,TRBD1,12
CAISESRQPQHF,TGTGCCATCAGTGAAAGCCGTCAGCCCCAGCATTTT,TRBJ1-5,TRBV10-3,many,-,12
CSARGRGPYNEQFF,TGCAGTGCTAGAGGGCGGGGGCCTTACAATGAGCAGTTCTTC,TRBJ2-1,TRBV20-1,many,-,14
CASSTIGGSGNEQFF,TGTGCCAGCAGTACAATAGGAGGTTCGGGTAATGAGCAGTTCTTC,TRBJ2-1,TRBV6-5,many,-,15
CASSLSSGGTDQPQHF,TGTGCCAGCAGCTTATCGTCAGGGGGCACGGATCAGCCCCAGCATTTT,TRBJ1-5,TRBV7-9,many,TRBD1,16
CASTEGQGGTGELFF,TGTGCCAGCACCGAAGGACAGGGAGGAACCGGGGAGCTGTTTTTT,TRBJ2-2,TRBV12-3/TRBV12-4,many,TRBD1,15
CASSYSRQGNTGELFF,TGTGCCAGCAGTTACTCTAGGCAGGGGAACACCGGGGAGCTGTTTTTT,TRBJ2-2,TRBV6-2/TRBV6-3,many,-,16
CASSSTSGAKNIQYF,TGTGCCAGCTCGTCAACTTCGGGAGCCAAAAACATTCAGTACTTC,TRBJ2-4,TRBV18,-,-,15
CASSQGPDHFF,TGTGCCAGCTCACAGGGCCCTGACCATTTCTTT,TRBJ1-1,TRBV18,many,-,11
CASTLNGAGPYEQYF,TGTGCCAGCACTCTCAACGGAGCGGGGCCCTACGAGCAGTACTTC,TRBJ2-7,TRBV6-2/TRBV6-3,-,TRBD2,15
CASSYDEKLFF,TGTGCCAGCAGTTACGATGAAAAACTGTTTTTT,TRBJ1-4,TRBV6-6,many,-,11
CASSPGVLNYGYTF,TGTGCCAGCAGCCCTGGAGTACTTAACTATGGCTACACCTTC,TRBJ1-2,TRBV12-3/TRBV12-4,many,-,14
CASSPGWGSSNQPQHF,TGTGCCAGTAGTCCGGGTTGGGGGTCTAGCAATCAGCCCCAGCATTTT,TRBJ1-5,TRBV19,-,-,16
CASSLETDNSPLHF,TGCGCCAGCAGCTTGGAGACGGATAATTCACCCCTCCACTTT,TRBJ1-6,TRBV5-1,-,-,14
CASSLTGGPYEQFF,TGTGCCAGCAGTTTGACGGGAGGGCCCTATGAGCAGTTCTTC,TRBJ2-1,TRBV6-5,many,TRBD2,14
CASSESTRDEQYF,TGCGCCAGCAGTGAGTCGACTCGGGACGAGCAGTACTTC,TRBJ2-7,TRBV10-1,few,-,13
CSVEEGGVGHEQFF,TGCAGCGTTGAAGAAGGCGGGGTTGGTCATGAGCAGTTCTTC,TRBJ2-1,TRBV29-1,many,-,14
CASSAGLGPAQHF,TGTGCCAGCAGCGCTGGGTTGGGTCCAGCCCAGCATTTT,TRBJ1-5,TRBV7-2,-,-,13
CASTTQTDRGSTEAFF,TGTGCCAGCACCACTCAAACCGACAGGGGGAGCACTGAAGCTTTCTTT,TRBJ1-1,TRBV21-1,many,-,16
CASSLVAGYSDEQFF,TGCGCCAGCAGCTTGGTGGCAGGGTATAGCGATGAGCAGTTCTTC,TRBJ2-1,TRBV5-1,many,-,15
CASSFQRGNSPLHF,TGTGCCAGCAGTTTTCAGCGGGGGAATTCACCCCTCCACTTT,TRBJ1-6,TRBV6-4,many,-,14